The sample holds one count of the clone carrying this TCR beta chain. Healthy Caucasian individuals from Russia aged about 6 to 90 were enrolled as donors. Then a second PCR, running roughly 7 to 11 cycles, was carried out with a sample-barcoded 5' primer and a J-beta primer mix. Each CDR3 protein gets one entry after TCRdb re-called the 5' RACE reads with MiXCR. The table includes 700,000 to 950,000 distinct CDR3 sequences, 55% to 75% detected once. This entry is derived from a study of blood T cells in healthy people across ages. As for the study in general: Capturing about one barcoded beta molecule per two T cells was achieved by template switching.

The CDR3 runs 15 residues. CDR1 is MNHEY, CDR2 SVGEGT, per germline. Trimming stripped 3 bases from V and 0 bases from J, with 12 bases between. Specimen: blood. This clonotype was sampled from a man aged 25-40 years in good health. The chain combines TRBV6-2 or TRBV6-3 with TRBJ2-7, with no clear D. The CDR3 DNA reads as TGTGCCAGCAGTTATACTGCTAAGGGCTCCTACGAGCAGTACTTC. It encodes CASSYTAKGSYEQYF.